This TCR beta chain is from a study of cytomegalovirus exposure and HLA in healthy donors (dated by TCRdb to 2016 to 2017). General notes on the study: According to a later analysis, the roughly 130 validation repertoires were produced on the same platform as the 600 to 850 repertoires of the first cohort. Along with the approximately 620-subject first cohort, a separate validation cohort of 120 different subjects was used. The aim of the study was to test whether cataloging public T cell receptors could identify signatures of past pathogen exposure. High-throughput TCR immunosequencing, statistical association of individual TCRs with disease status, and machine learning were combined to predict cytomegalovirus infection status. On the study overall, not on this receptor specifically: In vitro tests confirmed that a few of the cytomegalovirus-associated TCR beta chains recognize cytomegalovirus antigens. A later analysis found that TCRs clustered in the first cohort also tended to co-occur in the 95 to 150 validation repertoires, with more than 90% of cluster scores above 0. In the study, about 150 TCR beta chains were listed as associated with cytomegalovirus. In both the original and validation cohorts, the classifier was reported to diagnose cytomegalovirus status with high specificity and sensitivity. It was suggested by the authors that the approach could potentially be generalized to other disease states and immunological phenotypes. A later analysis lacked HLA typing for the validation cohort, so it scored co-occurrence in that cohort across all 110 or so repertoires. Across donors, most TCR sequences were observed very rarely, whereas some public TCRs were present in many individuals.

As encoded in the germline V gene, CDR1 is SGHTA while CDR2 is FQGNSA. Compared with germline, V lacks 5 bases and J lacks 7 bases; bases without a gene match: 12. Including the terminal cysteine and phenylalanine, the CDR3 comprises 16 residues. The retained sequence is limited to the CDR3, 48 bases, with the frame set at the first base. The library was obtained by the immunoSEQ multiplex PCR assay. The authors processed their data as follows. A statistical classification framework was built for diagnosing cytomegalovirus status from the catalog of TCR beta chain sequences. TCRdb limited this immuneACCESS table to in-frame rearrangements with V and J called. A share of clones is missing; checked studies link under half to unresolved V genes, and the rest is unexplained. The V and J calls and the clone size are those of that table, but D and trimming were determined from the DNA. Within this sample are about 120,000 clones, with approximately 90% of them counted one time only. The ten largest clones add up to about 4% of the sample.

To note about this clone: The clone's antigen remains unknown. No per-base quality is available; no much larger clone lies one base away.

Separate from the approximately 730-subject first cohort, the validation cohort of roughly 120 subjects was the group to which the donors belonged. This sequence uses TRBV7-2 and TRBJ2-2, and TRBD2 matches 8 of the central bases. The source of this sequence is a man in his late teens or twenties in good health and CMV-seropositive. The sequenced sample consisted of PBMCs. The CDR3 corresponds to CASSRLAGTLGGELFF. The sequenced DNA is TGTGCCAGCAGCCGCCTAGCGGGTACCCTGGGCGGGGAGCTGTTTTTT.